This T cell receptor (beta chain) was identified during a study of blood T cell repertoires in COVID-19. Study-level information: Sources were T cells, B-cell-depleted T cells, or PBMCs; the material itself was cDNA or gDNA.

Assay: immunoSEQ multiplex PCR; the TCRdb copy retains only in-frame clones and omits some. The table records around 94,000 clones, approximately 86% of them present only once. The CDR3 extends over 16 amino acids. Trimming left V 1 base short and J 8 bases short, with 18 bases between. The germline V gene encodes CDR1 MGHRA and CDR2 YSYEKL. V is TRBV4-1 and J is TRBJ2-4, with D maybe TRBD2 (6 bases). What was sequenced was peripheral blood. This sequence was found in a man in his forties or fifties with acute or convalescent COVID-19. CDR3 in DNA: TGCGCCAGCAGCCAAGGAGGGTTAGGGACTGGAGACATTCAGTACTTC. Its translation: CASSQGGLGTGDIQYF.